Below are 9 T cell receptor beta chains sequenced from a single sample in a study of CD8 T cells in ankylosing spondylitis. What these receptors recognize is not known. MiXCR, applied by TCRdb to the 5' RACE reads, yields one record per CDR3 protein. The sample has 350,000 or so distinct CDR3 sequences, around 8% seen once. Findings of the study overall: In ankylosing spondylitis blood, a motif of 7 to 9 highly homologous TCR beta variants appeared characteristic.

The sequenced sample consisted of blood, either unsorted or a sorted T cell fraction (not recorded which). These receptor sequences come from a male donor with ankylosing spondylitis.

This clonotype showed up just once. One base away lies a much larger clone, so this may be a sequencing read error. This chain joins TRBV7-3 and TRBJ1-2, with D tentatively TRBD1 (5 bases). Trimming stripped 5 bases from V and 2 bases from J, with 9 bases between. Germline lookup yields CDR1 SGHTA and CDR2 FQGTGA. CDR3 length equals 13 residues. The CDR3 DNA reads TGTGCCAGCAGCCCGGGACGGAACTATGGCTACACCTTC. Residues: CASSPGRNYGYTF.

J is TRBJ2-5 and V is TRBV6-1, with 9 positions matching TRBD2. This CDR3 contains 14 residues. Germline trimming cut 8 bases from V and 4 bases from J; bases unmatched to any gene: 8. Germline assignment: CDR1 MNHNS and CDR2 SASEGT. CDR3 in amino acids: CASGREGGAETQYF. The CDR3, as DNA: TGTGCCAGCGGGCGGGAGGGCGGCGCAGAGACCCAGTACTTC.

The chain employs TRBV7-2 and TRBJ2-1; 11 nucleotides match TRBD1. The V and J ends lost 4 bases and 0 bases, in that order; junction bases with no gene match: 5. From germline, CDR1 is SGHTA and CDR2 FQGNSA. The CDR3 is made up of 17 amino acids. CDR3: CASSSDRGLASYNEQFF. CDR3 in DNA: TGTGCCAGCAGCTCGGACAGGGGGCTTGCCTCCTACAATGAGCAGTTCTTC.

The sample holds a few counts of this clonotype. The chain carries TRBV5-1 and TRBJ2-2; D ambiguous. Germline CDR1 reads SGHRS; CDR2 reads YFSETQ. V was cut by 0 bases and J by 7 bases, with 10 bases left in between. This CDR3 spans 14 amino acids. The CDR3: CASSLGPTGGELFF. The CDR3, as DNA: TGCGCCAGCAGCTTGGGACCGACCGGCGGGGAGCTGTTTTTT.

The table lists this clonotype with many counts. V usage is TRBV29-1 and J usage is TRBJ2-7; D call uncertain. Germline V lookup: CDR1 SQVTM, CDR2 ANQGSEA. This CDR3 has 15 residues. With 6 bases removed from V and 0 bases from J, the gap between germline ends came to 18 bases. DNA for the CDR3: TGCAGCGTATGGCAGTTATTGGGAAACTCCTACGAGCAGTACTTC. Its protein product is CSVWQLLGNSYEQYF.

This clonotype was counted ten times or more. The rearrangement links TRBV7-2 to TRBJ2-1, with D tentatively TRBD2 (5 bases). The CDR3 runs to 17 residues. Germline V gene lookup returns CDR1 SGHTA and CDR2 FQGNSA. Trimming left V 6 bases short and J 5 bases short, with 23 bases between. CDR3 protein: CASRPLSGIYWDNEQFF. The CDR3 DNA reads as TGTGCCAGCAGGCCGCTCTCCGGGATTTATTGGGACAATGAGCAGTTCTTC.

This clonotype has more than one count but fewer than ten. The chain recombines TRBV29-1 with TRBJ1-3; no clear D. CDR1 is SQVTM, CDR2 ANQGSEA, per germline. The V end lost 3 bases, the J end lost 4 bases, and 19 bases lay between the germline ends. The CDR3 runs 16 residues. In nucleotides, the CDR3 is TGCAGCGTTGAGGAGCGTCCTCAGATGGGAGGAAACACCATATATTTT. Translation: CSVEERPQMGGNTIYF. Looking up the rest from reference TRBV29-1 and TRBJ1-3 gives the full variable domain: SAVISQKPSRDICQRGTSLTIQCQVDSQVTMMFWYRQQPGQSLTLIATANQGSEATYESGFVIDKFPISRPNLTFSTLTVSNMSPEDSSIYLCSVEERPQMGGNTIYFGEGSWLTVV.

This clonotype was detected only a few times. The genes are TRBV7-9 and TRBJ2-2; weak D call: TRBD2 (5 bases). V was pared by 1 base and J by 9 bases, with 15 bases between. CDR1 and CDR2 (germline): SEHNR, FQNEAQ (reference sequence). This CDR3 has 15 amino acids. DNA for the CDR3: TGTGCCAGCAGCTTAGAGCCTAGCTCTTCTCGGGAGCTGTTTTTT. Translated: CASSLEPSSSRELFF.

This sequence joins TRBV20-1 and TRBJ2-7, with D possibly being TRBD1 or TRBD2 (7 bases each). The germline V and J ends were trimmed by 3 bases and 2 bases, with 11 bases remaining between them. This CDR3 region has 13 residues. Germline CDR1 is DFQATT and CDR2 is SNEGSKA (reference sequence). The CDR3 DNA follows: TGCAGTGCTAGTCAGGGGGGGACCTACGAGCAGTACTTC. This translates into CSASQGGTYEQYF.